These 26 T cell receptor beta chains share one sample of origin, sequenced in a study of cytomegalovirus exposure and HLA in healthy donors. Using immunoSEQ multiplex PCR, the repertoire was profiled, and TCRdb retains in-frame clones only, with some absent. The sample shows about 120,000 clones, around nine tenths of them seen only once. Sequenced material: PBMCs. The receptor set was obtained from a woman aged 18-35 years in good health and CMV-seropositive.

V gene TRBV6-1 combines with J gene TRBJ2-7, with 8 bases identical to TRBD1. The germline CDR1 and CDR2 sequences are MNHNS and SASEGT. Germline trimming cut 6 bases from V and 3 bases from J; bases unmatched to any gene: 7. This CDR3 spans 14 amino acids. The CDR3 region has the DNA TGTGCCAGCAGGGCTACAGGGGGAAACTACGAGCAGTACTTC. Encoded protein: CASRATGGNYEQYF.

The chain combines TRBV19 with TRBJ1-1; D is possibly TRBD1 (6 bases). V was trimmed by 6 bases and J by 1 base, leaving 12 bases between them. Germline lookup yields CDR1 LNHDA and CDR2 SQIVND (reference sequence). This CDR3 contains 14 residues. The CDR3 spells CASSPQGRNTEAFF. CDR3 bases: TGTGCCAGTAGCCCACAGGGTCGGAACACTGAAGCTTTCTTT.

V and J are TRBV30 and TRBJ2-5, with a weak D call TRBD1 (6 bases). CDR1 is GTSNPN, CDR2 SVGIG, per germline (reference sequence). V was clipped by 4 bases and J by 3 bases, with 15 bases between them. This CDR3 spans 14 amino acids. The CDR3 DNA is TGTGCCTGGAACCGGGAACAGGGTAAAGAGACCCAGTACTTC. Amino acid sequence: CAWNREQGKETQYF.

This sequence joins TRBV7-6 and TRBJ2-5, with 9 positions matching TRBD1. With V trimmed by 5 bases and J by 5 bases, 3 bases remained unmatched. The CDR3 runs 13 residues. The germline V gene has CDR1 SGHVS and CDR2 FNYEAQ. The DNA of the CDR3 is TGTGCCAGCAGCCTTGGACAGGGGGAGACCCAGTACTTC. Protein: CASSLGQGETQYF.

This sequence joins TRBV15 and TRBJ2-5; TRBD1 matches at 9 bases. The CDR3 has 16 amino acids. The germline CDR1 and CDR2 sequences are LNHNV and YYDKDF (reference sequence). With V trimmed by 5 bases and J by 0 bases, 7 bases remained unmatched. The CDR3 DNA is TGTGCCACCAGCGTGACAGGACAGGGGTACCAAGAGACCCAGTACTTC. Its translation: CATSVTGQGYQETQYF.

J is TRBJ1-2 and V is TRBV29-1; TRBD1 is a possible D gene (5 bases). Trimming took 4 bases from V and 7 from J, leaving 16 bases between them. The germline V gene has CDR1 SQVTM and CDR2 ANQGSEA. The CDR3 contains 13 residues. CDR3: CSVALAGLGGYTF. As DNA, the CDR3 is TGCAGCGTTGCCCTCGCGGGGCTCGGTGGCTACACCTTC.

This CDR3 reads CASSLRGGGHSVTEAFF. CDR3 DNA: TGTGCCAGCAGCTTAAGGGGAGGCGGACATTCGGTCACTGAAGCTTTCTTT. The J gene is TRBJ1-1, the V gene TRBV7-3; D possibly corresponds to TRBD1 (5 bases). In germline, CDR1 is SGHTA, CDR2 FQGTGA. V lost 1 base, J lost 4 bases, and 19 bases lay in between. The length of the CDR3 is 17 residues. The full variable domain, completed using reference TRBV7-3 and TRBJ1-1, is GAGVSQTPSNKVTEKGKYVELRCDPISGHTALYWYRQSLGQGPEFLIYFQGTGAADDSGLPNDRFFAVRPEGSVSTLKIQRTERGDSAVYLCASSLRGGGHSVTEAFFGQGTRLTVV.

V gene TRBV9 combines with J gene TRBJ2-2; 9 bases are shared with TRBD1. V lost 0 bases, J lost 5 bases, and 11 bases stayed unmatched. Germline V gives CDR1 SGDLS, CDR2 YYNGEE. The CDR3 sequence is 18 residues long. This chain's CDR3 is CASSVALIRTGETGELFF. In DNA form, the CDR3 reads TGTGCCAGCAGCGTAGCTCTCATCCGGACAGGGGAGACCGGGGAGCTGTTTTTT.

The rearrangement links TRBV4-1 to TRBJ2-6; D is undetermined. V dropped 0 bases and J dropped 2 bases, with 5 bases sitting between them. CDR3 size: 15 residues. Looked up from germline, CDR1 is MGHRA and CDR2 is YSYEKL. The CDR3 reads CASSQDTAGANVLTF. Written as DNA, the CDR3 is TGCGCCAGCAGCCAAGATACGGCTGGGGCCAACGTCCTGACTTTC.

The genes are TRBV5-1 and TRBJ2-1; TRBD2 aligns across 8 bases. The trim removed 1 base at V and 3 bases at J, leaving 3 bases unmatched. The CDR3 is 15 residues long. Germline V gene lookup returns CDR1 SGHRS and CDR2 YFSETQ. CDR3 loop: CASSLNLAGYNEQFF. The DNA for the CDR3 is TGCGCCAGCAGCTTGAACCTAGCGGGCTACAATGAGCAGTTCTTC.

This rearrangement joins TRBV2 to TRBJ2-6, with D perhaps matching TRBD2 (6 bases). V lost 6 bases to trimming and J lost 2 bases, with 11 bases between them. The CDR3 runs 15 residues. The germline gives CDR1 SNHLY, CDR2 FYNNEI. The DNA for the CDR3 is TGTGCCAGCAGGGGGGGTTCGACTGGGGCCAACGTCCTGACTTTC. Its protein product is CASRGGSTGANVLTF.

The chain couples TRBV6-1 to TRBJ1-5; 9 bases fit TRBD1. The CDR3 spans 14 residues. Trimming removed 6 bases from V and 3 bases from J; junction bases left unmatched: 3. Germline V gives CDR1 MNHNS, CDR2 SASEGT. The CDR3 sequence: CASSGTGNNQPQHF. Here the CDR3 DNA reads TGTGCCAGCAGCGGGACAGGGAACAATCAGCCCCAGCATTTT.

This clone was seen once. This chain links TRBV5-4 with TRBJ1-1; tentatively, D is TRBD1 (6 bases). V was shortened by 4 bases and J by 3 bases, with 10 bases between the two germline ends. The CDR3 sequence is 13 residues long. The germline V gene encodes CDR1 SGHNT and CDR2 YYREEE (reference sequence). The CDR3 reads CASSRYRDTEAFF. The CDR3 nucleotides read TGTGCCAGCAGCCGTTACAGGGACACTGAAGCTTTCTTT.

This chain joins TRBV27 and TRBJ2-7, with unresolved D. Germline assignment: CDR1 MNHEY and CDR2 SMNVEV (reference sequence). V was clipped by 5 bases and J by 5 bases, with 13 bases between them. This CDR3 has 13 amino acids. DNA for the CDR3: TGTGCCAGCAGTCCGGTGGAGAGCGACGAGCAGTACTTC. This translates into CASSPVESDEQYF.

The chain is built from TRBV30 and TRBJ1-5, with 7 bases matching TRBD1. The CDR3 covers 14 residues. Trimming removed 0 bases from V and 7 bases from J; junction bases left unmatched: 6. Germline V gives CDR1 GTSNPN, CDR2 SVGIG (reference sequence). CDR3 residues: CAWSVRQGNQPQHF. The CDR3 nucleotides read TGTGCCTGGAGTGTACGACAGGGTAACCAGCCCCAGCATTTT.

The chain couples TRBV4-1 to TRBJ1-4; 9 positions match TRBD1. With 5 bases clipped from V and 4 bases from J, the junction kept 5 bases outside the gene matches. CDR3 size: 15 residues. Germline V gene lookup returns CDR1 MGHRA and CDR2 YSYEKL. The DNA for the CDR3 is TGCGCCAGCAGCGCGACAGGGGGGAATAATGAAAAACTGTTTTTT. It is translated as CASSATGGNNEKLFF.

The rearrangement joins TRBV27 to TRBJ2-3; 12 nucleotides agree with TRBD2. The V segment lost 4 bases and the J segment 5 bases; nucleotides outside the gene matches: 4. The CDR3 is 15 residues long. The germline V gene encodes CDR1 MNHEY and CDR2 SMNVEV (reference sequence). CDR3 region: CASSSLAGGGDTQYF. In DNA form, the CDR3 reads TGTGCCAGCAGTTCACTAGCGGGAGGTGGAGATACGCAGTATTTT.

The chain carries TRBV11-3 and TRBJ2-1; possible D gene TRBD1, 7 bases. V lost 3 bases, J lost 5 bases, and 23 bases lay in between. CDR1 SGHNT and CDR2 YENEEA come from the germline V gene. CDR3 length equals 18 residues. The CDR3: CASSLPPSRGVIDNEQFF. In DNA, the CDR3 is TGTGCCAGCAGCTTGCCCCCTTCCAGGGGGGTAATTGACAATGAGCAGTTCTTC. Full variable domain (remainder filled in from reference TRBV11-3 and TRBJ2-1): EAGVVQSPRYKIIEKKQPVAFWCNPISGHNTLYWYLQNLGQGPELLIRYENEEAVDDSQLPKDRFSAERLKGVDSTLKIQPAELGDSAVYLCASSLPPSRGVIDNEQFFGPGTRLTVL.

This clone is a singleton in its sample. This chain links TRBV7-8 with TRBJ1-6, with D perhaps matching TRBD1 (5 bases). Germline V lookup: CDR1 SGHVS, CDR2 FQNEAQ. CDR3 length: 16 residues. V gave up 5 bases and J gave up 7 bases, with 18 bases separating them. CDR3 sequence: CASSPSGGMRNSPLHF. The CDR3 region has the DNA TGTGCCAGCAGCCCAAGCGGGGGAATGAGAAATTCACCCCTCCACTTT. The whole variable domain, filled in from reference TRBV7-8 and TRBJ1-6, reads GAGVSQSPRYKVAKRGQDVALRCDPISGHVSLFWYQQALGQGPEFLTYFQNEAQLDKSGLPSDRFFAERPEGSVSTLKIQRTQQEDSAVYLCASSPSGGMRNSPLHFGNGTRLTVT.

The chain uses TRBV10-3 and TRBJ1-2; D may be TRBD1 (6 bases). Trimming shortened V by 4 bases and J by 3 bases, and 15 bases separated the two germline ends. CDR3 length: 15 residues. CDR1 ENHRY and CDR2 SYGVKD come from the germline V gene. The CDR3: CAISGASAGDYGYTF. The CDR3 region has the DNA TGTGCCATCAGTGGGGCCTCGGCAGGGGACTATGGCTACACCTTC.

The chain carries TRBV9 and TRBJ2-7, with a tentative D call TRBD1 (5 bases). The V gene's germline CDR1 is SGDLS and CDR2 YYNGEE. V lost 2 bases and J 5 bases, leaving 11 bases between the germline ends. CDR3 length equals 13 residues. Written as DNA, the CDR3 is TGTGCCAGCAGCGTCAGGGATAGCCACGAGCAGTACTTC. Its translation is CASSVRDSHEQYF. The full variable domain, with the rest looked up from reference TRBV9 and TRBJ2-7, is DSGVTQTPKHLITATGQRVTLRCSPRSGDLSVYWYQQSLDQGLQFLIQYYNGEERAKGNILERFSAQQFPDLHSELNLSSLELGDSALYFCASSVRDSHEQYFGPGTRLTVT.

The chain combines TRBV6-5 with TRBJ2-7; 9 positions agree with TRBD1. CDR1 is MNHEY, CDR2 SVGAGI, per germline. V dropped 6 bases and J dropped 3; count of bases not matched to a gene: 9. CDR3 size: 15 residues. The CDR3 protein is CASSQRRDRVYEQYF. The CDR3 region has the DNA TGTGCCAGCAGCCAACGCCGGGACAGGGTCTACGAGCAGTACTTC.

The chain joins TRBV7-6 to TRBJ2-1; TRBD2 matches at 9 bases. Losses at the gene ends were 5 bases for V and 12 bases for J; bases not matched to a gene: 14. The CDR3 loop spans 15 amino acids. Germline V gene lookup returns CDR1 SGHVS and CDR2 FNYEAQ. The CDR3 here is CASSASGAVGERQFF. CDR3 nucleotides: TGTGCCAGCAGCGCTAGCGGGGCAGTCGGAGAGAGGCAGTTCTTC.

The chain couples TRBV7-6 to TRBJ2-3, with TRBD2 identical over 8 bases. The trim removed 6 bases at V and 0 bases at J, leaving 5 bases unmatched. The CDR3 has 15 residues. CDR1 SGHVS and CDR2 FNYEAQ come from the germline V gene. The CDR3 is CASSLSGTSTDTQYF. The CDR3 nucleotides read TGTGCCAGCAGTCTTAGCGGGACTAGCACAGATACGCAGTATTTT.

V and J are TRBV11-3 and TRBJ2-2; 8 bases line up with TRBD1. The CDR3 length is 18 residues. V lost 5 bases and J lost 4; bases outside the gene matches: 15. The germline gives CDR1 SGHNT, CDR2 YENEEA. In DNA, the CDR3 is TGTGCCAGCAGCCCGGGACCCCAGGGGGCGCAAACCACCGGGGAGCTGTTTTTT. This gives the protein CASSPGPQGAQTTGELFF.

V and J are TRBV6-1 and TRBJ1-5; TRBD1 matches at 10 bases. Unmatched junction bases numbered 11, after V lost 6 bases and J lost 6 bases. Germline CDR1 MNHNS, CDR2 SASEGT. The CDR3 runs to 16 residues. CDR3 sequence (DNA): TGTGCCAGCAGCGAATCCCGGACAGGGGGAAGTCAGCCCCAGCATTTT. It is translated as CASSESRTGGSQPQHF.